These T cell receptor beta chains were read from a single sample in a study of blood T cell repertoires in COVID-19. TCRdb's copy holds only in-frame clones and misses some; the assay was immunoSEQ multiplex PCR. Of roughly 450,000 clones detected, about 90% appear once; the ten largest clones hold around 0.6%. The sequenced sample consisted of PBMCs or T cells enriched from blood (not recorded which). All receptors come from a man aged 18 to 29 who had recovered from COVID-19. Both conserved end residues are part of each CDR3. D genes are given only for firm matches.

D gene	CDR3 length	J gene	V gene	CDR3 protein	CDR3 DNA
TRBD2	14	TRBJ2-4	TRBV5-4	CASSPGLAGGPLYF	TGTGCCAGCAGCCCCGGACTAGCGGGGGGGCCTTTATACTTC
TRBD1	16	TRBJ1-6	TRBV7-9	CASSAPTGVYNSPLHF	TGTGCCAGCAGCGCCCCGACAGGGGTCTATAATTCACCCCTCCACTTT
-	14	TRBJ1-1	TRBV12-5	CASGLGGFNTEAFF	TGTGCTAGTGGACTAGGAGGGTTCAACACTGAAGCTTTCTTT
TRBD1	16	TRBJ1-1	TRBV11-3	CASSWGTGGTYTEAFF	TGTGCCAGCAGCTGGGGGACAGGGGGGACTTACACTGAAGCTTTCTTT
TRBD1	13	TRBJ1-1	TRBV6-5	CASSLDRGSIAFF	TGTGCCAGCAGTTTAGACAGGGGCAGCATCGCTTTCTTT
TRBD1	11	TRBJ2-7	TRBV29-1	CSVRTGHEQYF	TGCAGCGTGCGGACAGGGCACGAGCAGTACTTC
-	14	TRBJ1-2	TRBV29-1	CSVGGGQVDYGYTF	TGCAGCGTGGGGGGTGGGCAGGTCGACTATGGCTACACCTTC
TRBD2	15	TRBJ2-1	TRBV2	CASSLAGGGYNEQFF	TGTGCCAGCAGTTTAGCGGGAGGGGGTTACAATGAGCAGTTCTTC
-	14	TRBJ1-5	TRBV2	CASSEQGKTQPQHF	TGTGCCAGCAGTGAACAGGGGAAAACCCAGCCCCAGCATTTT
TRBD1	14	TRBJ1-4	TRBV5-6	CASSSQGADEKLFF	TGTGCCAGCAGCAGCCAGGGGGCCGATGAAAAACTGTTTTTT
-	13	TRBJ2-3	TRBV6-5	CASRRDSTDTQYF	TGTGCCAGCAGGCGGGACTCCACAGATACGCAGTATTTT
TRBD1	17	TRBJ1-3	TRBV28	CASGWEGGSPSGNTIYF	TGTGCCAGCGGGTGGGAAGGGGGCTCGCCATCTGGAAACACCATATATTTT
-	16	TRBJ1-6	TRBV4-1	CASSRTSRGSSSPLHF	TGCGCCAGCAGCCGAACAAGCAGGGGTTCTAGTTCACCCCTCCACTTT
TRBD1	12	TRBJ2-1	TRBV5-4	CASSRDRNEQFF	TGTGCCAGCAGCCGGGACAGGAATGAGCAGTTCTTC
TRBD1	17	TRBJ1-1	TRBV5-1	CASSLADRRNIHTEAFF	TGCGCCAGCAGCTTGGCGGACAGGCGAAATATACACACTGAAGCTTTCTTT
-	15	TRBJ2-1	TRBV11-2	CASSLDGSPYNEQFF	TGTGCCAGCAGCTTAGACGGGAGTCCCTACAATGAGCAGTTCTTC
-	17	TRBJ1-3	TRBV14	CASSQEMGRETGNTIYF	TGTGCCAGCAGCCAAGAAATGGGCCGGGAAACTGGAAACACCATATATTTT
TRBD2	16	TRBJ2-7	TRBV3-1/TRBV3-2	CASSQGIASGPYEQYF	TGTGCCAGCAGCCAAGGTATCGCTAGCGGCCCCTACGAGCAGTACTTC